Presented here are 31 T cell receptor beta chains from one specimen sequenced in a study of blood T cells in healthy people across ages. A sample-barcoded 5' primer and a J-beta primer mix were used in a second PCR of roughly 7 to 11 cycles. MiXCR was run by TCRdb on the 5' RACE reads, yielding one entry per CDR3 protein. The sample holds some 700,000 distinct CDR3 sequences, roughly 44% seen once. Sequenced sample: blood. The source is a woman in her sixties or seventies in good health.

V and J are TRBV10-3 and TRBJ2-3; 8 bases align to TRBD2. After removal of 2 bases from V and 2 bases from J, the junction contained 3 bases not matched to a gene. The CDR3 runs 15 residues. CDR1 and CDR2 (germline): ENHRY, SYGVKD. CDR3 sequence: CAISEGGGPTDTQYF. DNA of the CDR3: TGTGCCATCAGTGAGGGCGGGGGGCCCACAGATACGCAGTATTTT.

The sample holds a few counts of this clonotype. The rearrangement links TRBV21-1 to TRBJ2-5; the listed D gene, TRBD1, was not tested against the DNA. TRBV21-1 counts as a pseudogene. The length of the CDR3 is 14 residues. The CDR3 region is CASSRGQEGETQYF. In DNA form, the CDR3 reads TGTGCCAGCAGTCGGGGCCAAGAGGGGGAGACCCAGTACTTC.

This clonotype was seen many times. The chain links TRBV29-1 to TRBJ2-7, with a weak D call TRBD2 (5 bases). CDR1 and CDR2 from the germline V gene are SQVTM and ANQGSEA. This CDR3 spans 14 amino acids. V shed 0 bases and J shed 2 bases, with 11 bases lying between them. The CDR3: CSVEEAGKTYEQYF. The CDR3, as DNA: TGCAGCGTTGAAGAAGCCGGGAAAACCTACGAGCAGTACTTC.

In regard to this clonotype: A single base separates this from a much larger clone, so it may be a read error. This chain connects TRBV12-3 or TRBV12-4 to TRBJ2-3; 7 nucleotides agree with TRBD1. J gave up 2 bases and V 5 bases, and 4 bases lay outside the gene matches. The CDR3 is 14 residues long. For the CDR3, the DNA is TGTGCCAGCAGTGTTGGGACAGACACAGATACGCAGTATTTT. It yields the protein CASSVGTDTDTQYF.

This clonotype was recorded a few times. The chain recombines TRBV21-1 with TRBJ1-3; the listed D gene, TRBD1, was not tested against the DNA. TRBV21-1 is assigned pseudogene status. CDR3 length equals 16 residues. The CDR3 reads CASSKGPGASGNTIYF. The CDR3 nucleotides read TGTGCCAGCAGCAAAGGGCCAGGGGCCTCTGGAAACACCATATATTTT.

Details on this clonotype: A much more abundant neighbour one base away suggests this may be a read error. V is TRBV28 and J is TRBJ2-1; D gene uncertain. Trimming took 2 bases from V and 10 from J, leaving 15 bases between them. Germline CDR1 and CDR2: MDHEN and SYDVKM. This CDR3 is built from 14 residues. CDR3 sequence (DNA): TGTGCCAGCAGTTTAAAGGGCAGAGCCTACGAGCAGTTCTTC. Protein product: CASSLKGRAYEQFF.

The chain carries TRBV2 and TRBJ2-7; D possibly corresponds to TRBD1 (7 bases). The CDR3 covers 14 residues. Trimming stripped 6 bases from V and 9 bases from J, with 21 bases between. Germline assignment: CDR1 SNHLY and CDR2 FYNNEI. The CDR3 DNA follows: TGTGCCAGCAGCCGGACAGGCTTCTCGGGGGTGCAGTACTTC. Its protein is CASSRTGFSGVQYF.

Turning to this clonotype: One junction end disagrees with the germline gene, perhaps due to a read error. The V gene is TRBV2, the J gene TRBJ2-7, with TRBD2 matching over 7 bases. The CDR3 totals 13 residues. Germline V gene sequence: CDR1 SNHLY, CDR2 FYNNEI. The CDR3 coding sequence is TGTGCCGGCAGCTCAGGACTAGTCAATGAGCAGTACTTC. This gives the protein CAGSSGLVNEQYF.

The V call is TRBV5-1, the J call TRBJ1-4, with 9 bases matching TRBD1. The germline CDR1 and CDR2 sequences are SGHRS and YFSETQ. The CDR3 is 16 amino acids. V lost 4 bases and J lost 2; bases outside the gene matches: 6. The CDR3 is CASSPKQGATNEKLFF. DNA of the CDR3: TGCGCCAGCAGCCCAAAACAGGGGGCGACTAATGAAAAACTGTTTTTT.

This clonotype was seen a handful of times. DNA for the CDR3: TGTGCCAGCAGCCGAGACAGGGGGCGATGTGGCTACACCTTC. Translating it yields CASSRDRGRCGYTF. The rearrangement uses TRBV5-5 and TRBJ1-2, with 10 nucleotides matching TRBD1. The germline V gene encodes CDR1 SGHKS and CDR2 YYEKEE (reference sequence). The CDR3 contains 14 residues. V was clipped by 4 bases and J by 7 bases; unmatched bases: 7.

Regarding this clonotype: This sequence may be a read error, since a much larger clone differs from it by one base. This sequence joins TRBV10-3 and TRBJ2-1, with TRBD1 matching 8 bases. V gave up 6 bases and J gave up 3 bases; unmatched junction bases: 7. Germline V gene sequence: CDR1 ENHRY, CDR2 SYGVKD. This CDR3 spans 15 amino acids. CDR3 region: CAIRGDRGSYNEQFF. The CDR3 region has the DNA TGTGCCATCAGAGGCGACAGGGGAAGCTACAATGAGCAGTTCTTC.

V and J are TRBV20-1 and TRBJ2-3, with TRBD1 matching 8 bases. The CDR3 runs to 15 residues. J was trimmed by 3 bases and V by 3 bases; bases with no gene match: 8. Germline values: CDR1 DFQATT, CDR2 SNEGSKA (reference sequence). CDR3: CSASPTGVGTDTQYF. CDR3 nucleotide sequence: TGCAGTGCTAGCCCGACAGGGGTGGGGACAGATACGCAGTATTTT.

This clonotype was seen only a few times. J is TRBJ1-2 and V is TRBV7-3, with D unclear. Trimming cost V 2 bases and J 4 bases, with 14 bases left between them. From germline, CDR1 is SGHTA and CDR2 FQGTGA. The CDR3 totals 15 residues. CDR3 amino acids: CASSLGGGESYGYTF. As DNA, the CDR3 is TGTGCCAGCAGCTTAGGTGGTGGAGAATCCTATGGCTACACCTTC.

This chain uses TRBV9 with TRBJ1-4; weak D call: TRBD1 (5 bases). Per germline, CDR1 SGDLS and CDR2 YYNGEE. Trimming left V 1 base short and J 5 bases short, with 9 bases between. The CDR3 runs 14 residues. The CDR3 DNA reads TGTGCCAGCAGCGTAATCTGGGGGAATGAAAAACTGTTTTTT. The encoded protein is CASSVIWGNEKLFF. Supplemented by reference TRBV9 and TRBJ1-4, the full variable domain reads DSGVTQTPKHLITATGQRVTLRCSPRSGDLSVYWYQQSLDQGLQFLIQYYNGEERAKGNILERFSAQQFPDLHSELNLSSLELGDSALYFCASSVIWGNEKLFFGSGTQLSVL.

The rearrangement links TRBV12-3 or TRBV12-4 to TRBJ2-3, with D possibly matching TRBD2 (6 bases). CDR3 length: 17 residues. Trimming cost V 2 bases and J 0 bases, with 15 bases left between them. The CDR3 bases are TGTGCCAGCAGTTTATGGGGCGGGGACCCTAGCACAGATACGCAGTATTTT. Protein: CASSLWGGDPSTDTQYF.

The sample holds many counts of this clonotype. The chain employs TRBV10-3 and TRBJ1-2; TRBD1 agrees at 8 bases. Per germline, CDR1 ENHRY and CDR2 SYGVKD. CDR3 length equals 15 residues. The V segment lost 3 bases and the J segment 1 base; nucleotides outside the gene matches: 4. CDR3 nucleotides: TGTGCCATCAGTGACGGCAGGGGGCTTAACTATGGCTACACCTTC. As protein: CAISDGRGLNYGYTF.

The rearrangement links TRBV12-3 or TRBV12-4 to TRBJ2-6; the D gene is possibly TRBD2 (6 bases). The germline V and J ends were trimmed by 5 bases and 4 bases, with 15 bases remaining between them. This CDR3 spans 16 amino acids. This chain's CDR3 is CASSLPGGTGANVLTF. The DNA for the CDR3 is TGTGCCAGCAGTCTCCCGGGCGGGACCGGGGCCAACGTCCTGACTTTC.

This chain joins TRBV28 and TRBJ1-4, with 9 bases fitting TRBD1. The V gene's germline CDR1 is MDHEN and CDR2 SYDVKM. This CDR3 has 15 residues. The ends lost 1 base at V and 8 bases at J; junction bases unmatched: 5. CDR3 nucleotides: TGTGCCAGCAGTTTATACAGGGGGCGAGGGGAAAAACTGTTTTTT. Protein: CASSLYRGRGEKLFF.

This CDR3 is CSARGVAGPQETQYF. CDR3 in DNA: TGCAGTGCTAGAGGGGTAGCGGGACCCCAAGAGACCCAGTACTTC. J is TRBJ2-5 and V is TRBV20-1; 8 positions match TRBD2. V gave up 1 base and J gave up 1 base; unmatched junction bases: 5. Germline assignment: CDR1 DFQATT and CDR2 SNEGSKA (reference sequence). This CDR3 spans 15 amino acids.

In the case of this clonotype: This may arise from a read error, as a much more abundant clone is one base away. The chain combines TRBV20-1 with TRBJ2-3; D is ambiguous. This CDR3 region has 11 residues. CDR1 and CDR2 from the germline V gene are DFQATT and SNEGSKA (reference sequence). The DNA of the CDR3 is TGCAGTGCTAGAGGAACAGATATGCAGTATTTT. Amino acids: CSARGTDMQYF.

This clonotype has only one observation. The rearrangement links TRBV6-1 to TRBJ1-2, with TRBD1 identical over 7 bases. Germline lookup yields CDR1 MNHNS and CDR2 SASEGT. This CDR3 region has 13 residues. The V segment lost 7 bases and the J segment 6 bases; nucleotides outside the gene matches: 8. The CDR3 sequence: CASKGQSFNGYTF. The CDR3 bases are TGTGCCAGCAAGGGACAGTCTTTTAATGGCTACACCTTC.

This chain joins TRBV7-8 and TRBJ2-1; 8 nucleotides match TRBD1. V dropped 2 bases and J dropped 7; count of bases not matched to a gene: 10. This CDR3 contains 16 residues. The V gene's germline CDR1 is SGHVS and CDR2 FQNEAQ. The CDR3 loop reads CASSLRGRDRWNEQFF. Written as DNA, the CDR3 is TGTGCCAGCAGCTTACGGGGTAGGGACAGGTGGAATGAGCAGTTCTTC.

The V and J genes are TRBV24-1 and TRBJ2-5, with D tentatively TRBD2 (6 bases). Looked up from germline, CDR1 is KGHDR and CDR2 is SFDVKD. V was shortened by 2 bases and J by 11 bases, with 26 bases between the two germline ends. CDR3 length equals 17 residues. The CDR3 DNA follows: TGTGCCACCAGTGATTCCAGAGGGACCGGGGAGGTCCTGGTGCAGTACTTC. Translated, it gives CATSDSRGTGEVLVQYF.

This clonotype showed up just once. A much larger clone lies a single base off, so this may be a read error. No DNA is shown, since the ends of the CDR3 on it are uncertain; the CDR3 is the one TCRdb lists. The chain combines TRBV29-1 with TRBJ1-2; the D call of TRBD1 is as the table states it, not checked on the DNA. The CDR3 numbers 12 amino acids, ends counted. Looked up from germline, CDR1 is SQVTM and CDR2 is ANQGSEA. The CDR3 spells CSADGGNYGCTF.

The gene calls are TRBV10-1 and TRBJ2-7; D ambiguous. Gene TRBJ2-5 matches the end of the DNA better, so the J call may be wrong. The CDR3 loop spans 12 amino acids. CDR1 is WNHNN, CDR2 SYGVQD, per germline (reference sequence). This CDR3 reads CASSVDSETQYF. CDR3 coding DNA: TGCGCCAGCAGTGTCGATTCGGAGACCCAGTACTTC.

The table lists this clonotype with a few counts. This chain links TRBV21-1 with TRBJ2-7; TRBD1 is taken as the D call from the table, unchecked against the DNA. TRBV21-1 is an annotated pseudogene. The CDR3 is 15 residues long. The CDR3 loop reads CASSKGRDPHYEQYF. As DNA, the CDR3 is TGTGCCAGCAGCAAAGGGCGGGACCCCCACTACGAGCAGTACTTC.

For the CDR3, the DNA is TGTGCCAGCAGTTTATGGGGGGACGCTTACGAGCAGTACTTC. Its translation: CASSLWGDAYEQYF. V is TRBV28 and J is TRBJ2-4; D tentatively fits TRBD1 or TRBD2 (5 bases each). With the DNA end fitting TRBJ2-7 better, the J assignment may be wrong. Germline CDR1 MDHEN, CDR2 SYDVKM. The CDR3 extends over 14 amino acids.

This clonotype was recorded a few times. The chain combines TRBV27 with TRBJ2-4; weak D call: TRBD1 (6 bases). CDR1 is MNHEY, CDR2 SMNVEV, per germline (reference sequence). The CDR3 runs to 14 residues. V lost 5 bases to trimming and J lost 0 bases, with 8 bases between them. The CDR3 sequence is CASSNRVAKNIQYF. The CDR3 coding sequence is TGTGCCAGCAGTAACAGGGTAGCCAAAAACATTCAGTACTTC.

The V call is TRBV6-1, the J call TRBJ2-6; D remains unclear. The V gene lost 2 bases and the J gene lost 6 bases, with 5 bases spanning the gap. Germline V CDR1 and CDR2: MNHNS, SASEGT. This CDR3 has 13 amino acids. The CDR3: CASSEPQANVLTF. The CDR3 DNA sequence: TGTGCCAGCAGTGAACCTCAGGCCAACGTCCTGACTTTC.

The genes are TRBV7-2 and TRBJ2-5; 10 bases map to TRBD2. Trimming removed 5 bases from V and 13 bases from J; junction bases left unmatched: 10. Germline CDR1 is SGHTA and CDR2 is FQGNSA. The CDR3 is 13 amino acids. CDR3 bases: TGTGCCAGCAGCCTGGGGAGCGGGAGGGCCACGTACTTC. Translating it yields CASSLGSGRATYF.

As for this clonotype: This may be a read error, as it is one base from a much larger clone. V is TRBV5-1 and J is TRBJ2-7, with 8 bases fitting TRBD1. This CDR3 has 14 residues. Germline V gene data show CDR1 as SGHRS and CDR2 as YFSETQ. The CDR3 coding sequence is TGTGCCAGCAGCCCAGGGGGCAGCTACAATGAGCAGTACTTC. Translated, it gives CASSPGGSYNEQYF. Variable domain in full (rest from reference TRBV5-1 and TRBJ2-7): KAGVTQTPRYLIKTRGQQVTLSCSPISGHRSVSWYQQTPGQGLQFLFEYFSETQRNKGNFPGRFSGRQFSNSRSEMNVSTLELGDSALYLCASSPGGSYNEQYFGPGTRLTVT.